The source of this T cell receptor beta chain is a study of blood T cells in healthy people across ages. Study results and limitations: When one million T cells were used, diversity estimates were thought to be underestimates.

The CDR3 totals 14 residues. Germline V gives CDR1 MNHEY, CDR2 SMNVEV (reference sequence). Trimming stripped 6 bases from V and 0 bases from J, with 11 bases between. For every donor, a draw yielded about 10 milliliters of peripheral blood. This clonotype was counted a few times. No antigen is known for it. Alongside a J-beta primer mix, a sample-barcoded 5' primer served in a second PCR lasting about 6 to 11 cycles. TCRdb passed the 5' RACE reads through MiXCR, listing each CDR3 protein once. The sample includes around 1,000,000 distinct CDR3 sequences, 35% to 40% of them seen just once. Sequenced material: blood. The TCR was taken from a man aged 18 to 29 in good health. This chain joins TRBV27 and TRBJ1-1, with D perhaps TRBD1 (5 bases). CDR3 nucleotide sequence: TGTGCCAGCAGGGAAATCAGGGTGAACACTGAAGCTTTCTTT. Translation: CASREIRVNTEAFF.